Listed below are T cell receptor beta chains from one sample, sequenced in a study of cytomegalovirus exposure and HLA in healthy donors. Produced via immunoSEQ multiplex PCR; TCRdb's table is partial and in-frame only. The table shows more than 120,000 clones, with 78% occurring only once. Sequencing used PBMCs. The receptors originated from a woman between 40 and 55 years old in good health and CMV-seropositive. Both conserved end residues are part of each CDR3. The order of the fields is clone size, D gene, V gene, J gene, CDR3 protein, CDR3 DNA. A D gene is named only where the DNA matches it firmly. Part of the rows lack a size; the others show once, few, many or a class for expanded clones.

abundance: .
d_gene: .
v_gene: TRBV6-5
j_gene: TRBJ2-1
CDR3aa: CASSEAEGTEQFF
CDR3nt: TGTGCCAGCAGTGAAGCTGAAGGGACAGAGCAGTTCTTC

abundance: few
d_gene: TRBD1
v_gene: TRBV27
j_gene: TRBJ2-6
CDR3aa: CASSHGTGRSGANVLTF
CDR3nt: TGTGCCAGCAGTCACGGGACAGGGCGTTCTGGGGCCAACGTCCTGACTTTC

abundance: .
d_gene: TRBD1
v_gene: TRBV2
j_gene: TRBJ1-1
CDR3aa: CASTRRTGADTEAFF
CDR3nt: TGTGCCAGCACTAGAAGGACAGGGGCGGACACTGAAGCTTTCTTT

abundance: .
d_gene: .
v_gene: TRBV28
j_gene: TRBJ1-1
CDR3aa: CASSRGGRSGAEAFF
CDR3nt: TGTGCCAGCAGTCGAGGTGGCAGGAGCGGGGCTGAAGCTTTCTTT

abundance: .
d_gene: .
v_gene: TRBV2
j_gene: TRBJ1-2
CDR3aa: CASSEAGGFRYGYTF
CDR3nt: TGTGCCAGCAGTGAAGCGGGAGGGTTCCGTTATGGCTACACCTTC

abundance: .
d_gene: .
v_gene: TRBV5-6
j_gene: TRBJ2-5
CDR3aa: CASSLAVWTAGTQYF
CDR3nt: TGTGCCAGCAGCTTGGCCGTTTGGACAGCCGGGACCCAGTACTTC

abundance: .
d_gene: .
v_gene: TRBV30
j_gene: TRBJ2-3
CDR3aa: CAWSGLLSDTQYF
CDR3nt: TGTGCCTGGAGCGGACTACTTTCGGATACGCAGTATTTT

abundance: .
d_gene: TRBD2
v_gene: TRBV11-2
j_gene: TRBJ2-5
CDR3aa: CASSLDGGATYF
CDR3nt: TGTGCCAGCAGCTTAGACGGGGGGGCTACGTACTTC

abundance: .
d_gene: .
v_gene: TRBV11-3
j_gene: TRBJ2-7
CDR3aa: CASSLGMGPAGPYEQYF
CDR3nt: TGTGCCAGCAGCTTAGGGATGGGGCCGGCTGGCCCCTACGAGCAGTACTTC

abundance: .
d_gene: .
v_gene: TRBV29-1
j_gene: TRBJ1-1
CDR3aa: CSVAMNTEAFF
CDR3nt: TGCAGCGTTGCCATGAACACTGAAGCTTTCTTT

abundance: .
d_gene: TRBD1
v_gene: TRBV28
j_gene: TRBJ2-7
CDR3aa: CASSPTGFPYEQYF
CDR3nt: TGTGCCAGCAGTCCGACAGGGTTCCCCTACGAGCAGTACTTC

abundance: .
d_gene: TRBD1
v_gene: TRBV5-1
j_gene: TRBJ2-6
CDR3aa: CASSLPSPGQGAQGANVLTF
CDR3nt: TGCGCCAGCAGCCTTCCCTCCCCGGGACAGGGGGCGCAAGGGGCCAACGTCCTGACTTTC

abundance: .
d_gene: TRBD1
v_gene: TRBV28
j_gene: TRBJ1-2
CDR3aa: CASRVQGQVYGYTF
CDR3nt: TGTGCCAGCAGGGTACAGGGACAGGTCTATGGCTACACCTTC

abundance: few
d_gene: .
v_gene: TRBV23-1
j_gene: TRBJ1-1
CDR3aa: CASGPRGMNTEAFF
CDR3nt: TGCGCCAGCGGACCTCGGGGGATGAACACTGAAGCTTTCTTT

abundance: .
d_gene: .
v_gene: TRBV2
j_gene: TRBJ2-7
CDR3aa: CASTAPYEQYF
CDR3nt: TGTGCCAGCACTGCCCCTTACGAGCAGTACTTC

abundance: .
d_gene: TRBD2
v_gene: TRBV19
j_gene: TRBJ2-7
CDR3aa: CASSPLERGVDEQYF
CDR3nt: TGTGCCAGTAGCCCCCTGGAACGGGGGGTGGACGAGCAGTACTTC

abundance: .
d_gene: TRBD1
v_gene: TRBV2
j_gene: TRBJ2-3
CDR3aa: CASREGTGTDTQYF
CDR3nt: TGTGCCAGCAGGGAAGGGACAGGCACAGATACGCAGTATTTT

abundance: .
d_gene: TRBD2
v_gene: TRBV5-4
j_gene: TRBJ2-3
CDR3aa: CASSPGLAGADTQYF
CDR3nt: TGTGCCAGCAGCCCGGGGCTAGCGGGAGCAGATACGCAGTATTTT

abundance: .
d_gene: .
v_gene: TRBV19
j_gene: TRBJ2-7
CDR3aa: CASQRGGQDSYEQYF
CDR3nt: TGTGCCAGCCAGCGCGGGGGACAGGACTCCTACGAGCAGTACTTC

abundance: once
d_gene: .
v_gene: TRBV5-4
j_gene: TRBJ1-2
CDR3aa: CASSTTGVQGYTF
CDR3nt: TGTGCCAGCAGCACCACGGGGGTCCAAGGCTACACCTTC

abundance: .
d_gene: TRBD2
v_gene: TRBV19
j_gene: TRBJ2-1
CDR3aa: CASSIWASGRNEQFF
CDR3nt: TGTGCCAGTAGTATTTGGGCTAGCGGGAGGAATGAGCAGTTCTTC

abundance: few
d_gene: TRBD1
v_gene: TRBV14
j_gene: TRBJ2-1
CDR3aa: CASRPHFGQGVNNEQFF
CDR3nt: TGTGCCAGCAGACCTCATTTTGGACAGGGGGTAAACAATGAGCAGTTCTTC

abundance: many
d_gene: .
v_gene: TRBV6-4
j_gene: TRBJ2-1
CDR3aa: CASSEDPDGGYNEQFF
CDR3nt: TGTGCCAGCAGTGAGGACCCCGACGGGGGCTACAATGAGCAGTTCTTC

abundance: .
d_gene: TRBD2
v_gene: TRBV6-5
j_gene: TRBJ2-5
CDR3aa: CASALAGVYQETQYF
CDR3nt: TGTGCCAGCGCGCTAGCGGGAGTATATCAAGAGACCCAGTACTTC

abundance: .
d_gene: TRBD1
v_gene: TRBV5-4
j_gene: TRBJ1-6
CDR3aa: CASSVTTTGFIGSPLHF
CDR3nt: TGTGCCAGCAGCGTAACTACGACAGGGTTCATCGGGTCACCCCTCCACTTT

abundance: once
d_gene: .
v_gene: TRBV28
j_gene: TRBJ1-4
CDR3aa: CASRTGANEKLFF
CDR3nt: TGTGCCAGCAGGACAGGTGCCAATGAAAAACTGTTTTTT

abundance: .
d_gene: .
v_gene: TRBV25-1
j_gene: TRBJ2-1
CDR3aa: CASSDTGQSNDEQFF
CDR3nt: TGTGCCAGCAGTGATACCGGACAGTCTAACGATGAGCAGTTCTTC

abundance: .
d_gene: TRBD2
v_gene: TRBV5-1
j_gene: TRBJ2-1
CDR3aa: CASSLVAGGNEQFF
CDR3nt: TGCGCCAGCAGCTTGGTGGCGGGAGGCAATGAGCAGTTCTTC

abundance: few
d_gene: .
v_gene: TRBV5-6
j_gene: TRBJ1-5
CDR3aa: CASSKRAGVYSNQPQHF
CDR3nt: TGTGCCAGCAGCAAACGCGCAGGGGTCTATAGCAATCAGCCCCAGCATTTT